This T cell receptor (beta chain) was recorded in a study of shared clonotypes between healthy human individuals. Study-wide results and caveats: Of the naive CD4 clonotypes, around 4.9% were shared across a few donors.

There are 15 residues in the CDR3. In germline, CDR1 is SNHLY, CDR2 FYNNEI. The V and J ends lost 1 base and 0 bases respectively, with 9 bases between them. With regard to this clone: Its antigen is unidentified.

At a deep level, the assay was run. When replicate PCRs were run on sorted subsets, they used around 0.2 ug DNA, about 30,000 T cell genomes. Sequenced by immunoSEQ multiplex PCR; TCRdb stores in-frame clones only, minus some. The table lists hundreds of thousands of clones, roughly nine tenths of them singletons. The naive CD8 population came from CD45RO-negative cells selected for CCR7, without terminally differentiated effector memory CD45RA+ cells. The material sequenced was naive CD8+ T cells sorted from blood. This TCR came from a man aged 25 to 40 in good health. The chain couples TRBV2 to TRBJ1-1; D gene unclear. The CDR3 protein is CASSEGRTMNTEAFF. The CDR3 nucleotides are TGTGCCAGCAGTGAAGGACGGACCATGAACACTGAAGCTTTCTTT.